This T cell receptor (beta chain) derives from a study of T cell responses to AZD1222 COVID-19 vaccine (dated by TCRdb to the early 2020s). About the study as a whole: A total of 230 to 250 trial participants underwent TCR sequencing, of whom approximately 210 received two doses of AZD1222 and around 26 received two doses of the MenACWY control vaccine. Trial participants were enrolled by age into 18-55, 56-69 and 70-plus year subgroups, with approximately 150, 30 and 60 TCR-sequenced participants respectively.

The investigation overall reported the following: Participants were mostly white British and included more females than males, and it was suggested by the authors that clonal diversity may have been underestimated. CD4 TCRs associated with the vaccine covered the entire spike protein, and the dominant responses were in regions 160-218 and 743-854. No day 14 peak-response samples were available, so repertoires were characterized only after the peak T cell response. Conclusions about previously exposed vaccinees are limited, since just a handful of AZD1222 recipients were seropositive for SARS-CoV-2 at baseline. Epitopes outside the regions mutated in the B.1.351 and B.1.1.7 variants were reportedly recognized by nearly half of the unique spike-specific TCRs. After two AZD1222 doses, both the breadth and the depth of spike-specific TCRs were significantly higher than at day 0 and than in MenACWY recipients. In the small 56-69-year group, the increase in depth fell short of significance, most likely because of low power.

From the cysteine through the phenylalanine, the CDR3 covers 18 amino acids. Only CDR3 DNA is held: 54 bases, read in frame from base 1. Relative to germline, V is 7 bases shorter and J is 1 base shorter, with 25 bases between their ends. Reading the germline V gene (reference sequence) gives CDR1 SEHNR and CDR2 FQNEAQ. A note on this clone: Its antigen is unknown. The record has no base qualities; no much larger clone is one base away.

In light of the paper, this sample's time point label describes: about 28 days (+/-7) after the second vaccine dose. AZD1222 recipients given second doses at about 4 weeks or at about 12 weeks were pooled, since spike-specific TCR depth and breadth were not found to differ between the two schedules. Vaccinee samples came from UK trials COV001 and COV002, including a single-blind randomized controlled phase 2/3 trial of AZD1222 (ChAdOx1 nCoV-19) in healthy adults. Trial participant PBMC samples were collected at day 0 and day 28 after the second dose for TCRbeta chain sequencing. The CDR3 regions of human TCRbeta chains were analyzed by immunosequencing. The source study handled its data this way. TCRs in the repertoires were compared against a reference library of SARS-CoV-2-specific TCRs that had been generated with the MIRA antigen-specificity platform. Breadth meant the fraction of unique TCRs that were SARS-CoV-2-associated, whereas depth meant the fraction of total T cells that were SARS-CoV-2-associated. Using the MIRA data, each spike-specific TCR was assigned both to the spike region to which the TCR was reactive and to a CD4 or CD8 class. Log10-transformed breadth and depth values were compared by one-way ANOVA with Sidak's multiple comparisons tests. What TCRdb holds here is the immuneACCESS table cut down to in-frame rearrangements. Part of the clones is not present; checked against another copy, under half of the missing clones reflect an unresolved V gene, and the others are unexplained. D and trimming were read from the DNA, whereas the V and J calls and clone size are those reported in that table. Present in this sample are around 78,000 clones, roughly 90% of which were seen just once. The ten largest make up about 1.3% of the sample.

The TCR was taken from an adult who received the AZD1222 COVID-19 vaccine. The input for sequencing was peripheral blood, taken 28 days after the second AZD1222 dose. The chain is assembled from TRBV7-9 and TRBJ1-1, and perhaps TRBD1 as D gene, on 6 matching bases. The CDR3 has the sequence CASTLGRWGLLGNTEAFF. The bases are TGTGCCAGCACCCTAGGTCGTTGGGGGCTCCTAGGGAACACTGAAGCTTTCTTT. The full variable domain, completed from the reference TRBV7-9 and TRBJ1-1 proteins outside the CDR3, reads DTGVSQNPRHKITKRGQNVTFRCDPISEHNRLYWYRQTLGQGPEFLTYFQNEAQLEKSRLLSDRFSAERPKGSFSTLEIQRTEQGDSAMYLCASTLGRWGLLGNTEAFFGQGTRLTVV.